This passage covers 16 T cell receptor beta chains from one sample sequenced in a study of T cells in Graves' hyperthyroidism and ophthalmopathy. Amplification of TCR beta CDR3 regions was performed using RNA transcripts as template. Primed by the HTBI set, a first-round RT-PCR was run on the TCR CDR3. One entry per CDR3 protein, called by TCRdb with MiXCR from the multiplex PCR reads. The data show some 300,000 distinct CDR3 sequences, approximately 15% seen once. The sample consisted of blood. The receptors derive from a man aged 25-45 years with Graves' hyperthyroidism.

The chain combines TRBV29-1 with TRBJ1-3, with TRBD1 matching over 9 bases. V trimming: 6 bases; J trimming: 4 bases; junction bases outside the gene matches: 4. In germline, CDR1 is SQVTM, CDR2 ANQGSEA. The CDR3 totals 13 residues. CDR3 coding DNA: TGCAGCGTCTTACAGGGGGCGGGAAACACCATATATTTT. Its protein is CSVLQGAGNTIYF.

This clonotype showed up just a few times. The chain carries TRBV25-1 and TRBJ1-1; D gene uncertain. Germline CDR1 MGHDK, CDR2 SYGVNS. The V and J ends lost 1 base and 1 base respectively, with 7 bases between them. The CDR3 covers 14 residues. This CDR3 reads CASSEWVGNTEAFF. The CDR3, as DNA: TGTGCCAGCAGTGAATGGGTTGGGAACACTGAAGCTTTCTTT.

This clonotype was seen only a few times. The genes are TRBV29-1 and TRBJ2-2; D assignment may be TRBD1 or TRBD2 (6 bases each). The CDR3 runs to 14 residues. The V gene's germline CDR1 is SQVTM and CDR2 ANQGSEA. The V end lost 2 bases, the J end lost 3 bases, and 10 bases lay between the germline ends. CDR3 in DNA: TGCAGCGTTGAAACAGGGAGGCACACCGGGGAGCTGTTTTTT. This gives the protein CSVETGRHTGELFF.

This clonotype was seen ten or more times. V is TRBV5-1 and J is TRBJ1-1; D not certain. The CDR3 totals 13 residues. Trimming cost V 2 bases and J 6 bases, with 11 bases left between them. The V gene's germline CDR1 is SGHRS and CDR2 YFSETQ. CDR3 in DNA: TGCGCCAGCAGCTTATTTACCGGGGCTGAAGCTTTCTTT. Its translation is CASSLFTGAEAFF.

At least ten counts were recorded for this clonotype. The chain uses TRBV30 and TRBJ1-1; the match to TRBD1 covers 10 bases. The CDR3 is 15 residues long. With V trimmed by 5 bases and J by 7 bases, 13 bases remained unmatched. CDR1 and CDR2 (germline): GTSNPN, SVGIG (reference sequence). The CDR3 DNA reads as TGTGCCTGGTGCAAACCGGGACAGGGGTTAGTTGAAGCTTTCTTT. It translates to CAWCKPGQGLVEAFF.

This clonotype was seen repeatedly, ten times or more. The chain couples TRBV6-1 to TRBJ2-7; D possibly matches TRBD1 or TRBD2 (6 bases each). Trimming took off 7 bases at V and 2 bases at J, with 15 bases between the two ends. The CDR3 spans 14 residues. Germline V lookup: CDR1 MNHNS, CDR2 SASEGT. In nucleotides, the CDR3 is TGTGCCAGCATGGGGGGCCGGGGCACCTACGAGCAGTACTTC. As protein: CASMGGRGTYEQYF.

J is TRBJ2-2 and V is TRBV5-1; D may be TRBD2 (7 bases). The V end was cut by 0 bases, the J end by 0 bases, with 15 bases between. Germline lookup yields CDR1 SGHRS and CDR2 YFSETQ. CDR3 size: 18 residues. Here the CDR3 DNA reads TGCGCCAGCAGCTTGGCCGGGGGGCGCGCCCCGAACACCGGGGAGCTGTTTTTT. Amino acids: CASSLAGGRAPNTGELFF.

This clonotype occurred many times. The rearrangement uses TRBV2 and TRBJ1-6, with D hard to call. Germline V gene lookup returns CDR1 SNHLY and CDR2 FYNNEI. The ends were cut back, 8 bases at V and 0 bases at J, with 5 bases in the middle. The CDR3 is 13 residues long. The CDR3 sequence: CASHLSYNSPLHF. CDR3 nucleotides: TGTGCCAGCCACCTCTCCTATAATTCACCCCTCCACTTT.

This clonotype has more than one count but fewer than ten. The J gene is TRBJ2-1, the V gene TRBV20-1; 10 bases align to TRBD2. This CDR3 region has 15 residues. The ends lost 6 bases at V and 6 bases at J; junction bases unmatched: 11. The germline gives CDR1 DFQATT, CDR2 SNEGSKA (reference sequence). The CDR3 nucleotides are TGCAGTGCCAAGAGCGGGAGGGCCCCGGGCAATGAGCAGTTCTTC. It codes for CSAKSGRAPGNEQFF.

A few counts support this clonotype. The genes are TRBV14 and TRBJ1-2; no clear D. The V gene's germline CDR1 is SGHDN and CDR2 FVKESK. Trimming left V 0 bases short and J 6 bases short, with 8 bases between. The CDR3 totals 13 residues. The CDR3 protein is CASSQDQTHGYTF. Written as DNA, the CDR3 is TGTGCCAGCAGCCAAGATCAGACGCATGGCTACACCTTC.

In its sample, this clonotype was seen many times. The rearrangement links TRBV6-2 or TRBV6-3 to TRBJ2-1; D is tentatively TRBD1 or TRBD2 (5 bases each). The germline V and J ends were trimmed by 7 bases and 10 bases, with 11 bases remaining between them. CDR3 size: 11 residues. Germline V CDR1 and CDR2: MNHEY, SVGEGT. CDR3 sequence reads: CASTEGREQFF. The CDR3 DNA sequence: TGTGCCAGCACTGAGGGACGGGAGCAGTTCTTC.

This clonotype was detected ten times or more. The chain couples TRBV5-1 to TRBJ2-7; 11 bases match TRBD2. The CDR3 sequence is 18 residues long. Unmatched junction bases numbered 9, after V lost 1 base and J lost 0 bases. Looked up from germline, CDR1 is SGHRS and CDR2 is YFSETQ. DNA of the CDR3: TGCGCCAGCAGCTTGAGGGTAGCGGGAGGGGAAACCTCCTACGAGCAGTACTTC. Its protein product is CASSLRVAGGETSYEQYF.

Points on this clonotype: A much larger clonotype is one base distant, so this may be a read error. The chain uses TRBV5-1 and TRBJ2-5; maybe TRBD2 (5 bases). The DNA end favors TRBJ2-1, so the J call may be wrong. The germline CDR1 and CDR2 sequences are SGHRS and YFSETQ. The CDR3 has 16 residues. Written as DNA, the CDR3 is TGCGCCAGCACCCTTAGGCGGGCCTCGTACCAAGAGACCCAGTTCTTC. This sequence encodes CASTLRRASYQETQFF.

This clonotype was observed many times. The chain has TRBV18 and TRBJ2-7; unclear D gene. This CDR3 spans 12 amino acids. Trimming removed 3 bases at V and 2 bases at J, with 5 bases between. Germline lookup yields CDR1 KGHSH and CDR2 LQKENI. Written as DNA, the CDR3 is TGTGCCAGCTCACCTGCAACCTACGAGCAGTACTTC. Amino acid sequence: CASSPATYEQYF.

This clonotype was seen at least ten times. The chain recombines TRBV5-1 with TRBJ2-7; D gene unclear. Germline V gene data show CDR1 as SGHRS and CDR2 as YFSETQ. The CDR3 totals 15 residues. Deletions cut 4 bases from V and 6 bases from J, with 20 bases between. DNA of the CDR3: TGCGCCAGCAGCACCGACGGTCCTACTGCCTCCGAGCAGTACTTC. It translates to CASSTDGPTASEQYF.

This sequence joins TRBV30 and TRBJ2-6, with a weak D call TRBD2 (5 bases). V lost 3 bases, J lost 3 bases, and 6 bases lay in between. This CDR3 has 13 amino acids. Germline V gives CDR1 GTSNPN, CDR2 SVGIG (reference sequence). The DNA of the CDR3 is TGTGCCTGGAGAGACTATGGGGCCAACGTCCTGACTTTC. It encodes CAWRDYGANVLTF.